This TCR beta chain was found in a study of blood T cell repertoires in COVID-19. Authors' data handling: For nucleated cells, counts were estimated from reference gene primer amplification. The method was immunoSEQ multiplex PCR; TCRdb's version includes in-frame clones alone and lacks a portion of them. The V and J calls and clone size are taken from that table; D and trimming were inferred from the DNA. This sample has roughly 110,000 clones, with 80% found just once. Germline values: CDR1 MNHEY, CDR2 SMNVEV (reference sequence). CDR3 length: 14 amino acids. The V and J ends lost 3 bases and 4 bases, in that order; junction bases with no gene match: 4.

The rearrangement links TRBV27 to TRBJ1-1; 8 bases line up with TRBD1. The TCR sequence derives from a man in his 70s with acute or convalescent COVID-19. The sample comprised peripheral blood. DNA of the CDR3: TGTGCCAGCAGTTTTCAGGGGGCGGGCACTGAAGCTTTCTTT. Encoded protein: CASSFQGAGTEAFF.